The 28 T cell receptor beta chains below come from one sample, sequenced in a study of cytomegalovirus exposure and HLA in healthy donors. Produced via immunoSEQ multiplex PCR; TCRdb's table is partial and in-frame only. The table records some 150,000 clones, 88% of them present only once. What was sequenced was PBMCs. Receptors were obtained from a woman between 18 and 29 years old in good health and CMV-seropositive.

The chain uses TRBV10-1 and TRBJ1-2; D is undetermined. Trimming stripped 0 bases from V and 2 bases from J, with 7 bases between. Germline assignment: CDR1 WNHNN and CDR2 SYGVQD (reference sequence). The CDR3 spans 14 residues. The CDR3: CASSESGGNYGYTF. The CDR3 DNA reads TGCGCCAGCAGTGAGTCCGGAGGGAACTATGGCTACACCTTC.

The V gene is TRBV5-4, the J gene TRBJ2-7, with D possibly being TRBD1 (5 bases). There are 12 residues in the CDR3. Germline-derived CDR1 and CDR2 are SGHNT and YYREEE (reference sequence). V was clipped by 4 bases and J by 4 bases, with 9 bases between them. The CDR3 sequence is CASSPDRYEQYF. DNA for the CDR3: TGTGCCAGCAGCCCCGACAGATACGAGCAGTACTTC.

V usage is TRBV20-1 and J usage is TRBJ2-2, with D tentatively TRBD1 (5 bases). The CDR3 totals 11 residues. Germline CDR1 DFQATT, CDR2 SNEGSKA (reference sequence). CDR3 bases: TGCGTAGCAGGGTTTCCCGGGGAGCTGTTTTTT. Translation: CVAGFPGELFF.

The CDR3 DNA reads as TGTGCCAGCAGTTTGTTAACCTACAATGAGCAGTTCTTC. It yields the protein CASSLLTYNEQFF. The chain recombines TRBV28 with TRBJ2-1; D is unclear. The V end lost 3 bases, the J end lost 2 bases, and 5 bases lay between the germline ends. The CDR3 extends over 13 amino acids. The germline gives CDR1 MDHEN, CDR2 SYDVKM.

The count of this clone is one. The rearrangement uses TRBV30 and TRBJ1-4; weak D call: TRBD1 (6 bases). Trimming cost V 0 bases and J 0 bases, with 14 bases left between them. This CDR3 comprises 17 residues. Germline V gene sequence: CDR1 GTSNPN, CDR2 SVGIG (reference sequence). The CDR3 nucleotides are TGTGCCTGGAGTGTAGGACAGCCCTCTGCAACTAATGAAAAACTGTTTTTT. Its protein product is CAWSVGQPSATNEKLFF.

This chain joins TRBV18 and TRBJ2-7; TRBD1 agrees at 8 bases. Germline CDR1 and CDR2: KGHSH and LQKENI. Trimming removed 5 bases from V and 7 bases from J; junction bases left unmatched: 7. This CDR3 comprises 13 residues. In DNA, the CDR3 is TGTGCCAGCTCAACCGGACAGGGCCGAGAGCAGTACTTC. Translation gives CASSTGQGREQYF.

The V call is TRBV6-1, the J call TRBJ2-2; 9 positions match TRBD1. CDR1 is MNHNS and CDR2 is SASEGT in the germline V gene. Unmatched junction bases numbered 3, after V lost 5 bases and J lost 5 bases. This CDR3 has 14 amino acids. CDR3 coding DNA: TGTGCCAGCAGTACCGGGACAGGGACCGGGGAGCTGTTTTTT. It is translated as CASSTGTGTGELFF.

V and J are TRBV9 and TRBJ2-1; TRBD2 might be the D (6 bases). Germline V gene lookup returns CDR1 SGDLS and CDR2 YYNGEE. V was trimmed by 0 bases and J by 3 bases, leaving 13 bases between them. This CDR3 has 16 amino acids. The CDR3 protein is CASSVAGSSVYNEQFF. Here the CDR3 DNA reads TGTGCCAGCAGCGTAGCCGGGAGCTCTGTCTACAATGAGCAGTTCTTC.

This chain links TRBV28 with TRBJ2-2, with 11 bases fitting TRBD2. CDR1 and CDR2 from the germline V gene are MDHEN and SYDVKM. CDR3 length: 15 amino acids. The ends lost 2 bases at V and 4 bases at J; junction bases unmatched: 0. This CDR3 reads CASSLLAGGTGELFF. The DNA of the CDR3 is TGTGCCAGCAGTTTACTAGCGGGGGGCACCGGGGAGCTGTTTTTT.

The gene calls are TRBV15 and TRBJ1-2; possible D gene TRBD1, 6 bases. This CDR3 spans 16 amino acids. CDR1 LNHNV and CDR2 YYDKDF come from the germline V gene (reference sequence). V was cut by 5 bases and J by 8 bases, with 24 bases left in between. CDR3 residues: CATSDADRFDSYGYTF. The CDR3 DNA reads as TGTGCCACCAGCGATGCAGACAGGTTTGATTCCTACGGCTACACCTTC. Complete variable domain (other parts from reference TRBV15 and TRBJ1-2): DAMVIQNPRYQVTQFGKPVTLSCSQTLNHNVMYWYQQKSSQAPKLLFHYYDKDFNNEADTPDNFQSRRPNTSFCFLDIRSPGLGDTAMYLCATSDADRFDSYGYTFGSGTRLTVV.

The chain is built from TRBV6-1 and TRBJ1-6; 7 bases are a match to TRBD1. Germline CDR1 MNHNS, CDR2 SASEGT. The CDR3 is made up of 15 amino acids. The V segment lost 2 bases and the J segment 10 bases; nucleotides outside the gene matches: 8. Here the CDR3 reads CASSELAGGGSPLHF. The CDR3 coding sequence is TGTGCCAGCAGTGAACTCGCAGGGGGAGGATCACCCCTCCACTTT.

The gene calls are TRBV29-1 and TRBJ2-3, with 9 bases fitting TRBD2. The CDR3 spans 15 residues. The V and J ends lost 6 bases and 3 bases, in that order; junction bases with no gene match: 10. CDR1 and CDR2 (germline): SQVTM, ANQGSEA. The CDR3 bases are TGCAGCGTATCGGGGGCGGGAGGGCCAACAGATACGCAGTATTTT. Its protein is CSVSGAGGPTDTQYF.

CDR3 nucleotides: TGTGCCAGTAGTATTCAGAGGGATTCACCCCTCCACTTT. Its protein is CASSIQRDSPLHF. The chain has TRBV19 and TRBJ1-6; the D is unclear. With 3 bases removed from V and 8 bases from J, the gap between germline ends came to 8 bases. The CDR3 contains 13 residues. Germline V gene lookup returns CDR1 LNHDA and CDR2 SQIVND (reference sequence).

The chain recombines TRBV7-9 with TRBJ2-5; TRBD2 matches at 14 bases. This CDR3 has 17 residues. Germline V CDR1 and CDR2: SEHNR, FQNEAQ (reference sequence). The V gene end was trimmed by 5 bases and the J gene end by 1 base; junction bases not matched to a gene: 6. The CDR3 DNA follows: TGTGCCAGCAGCCCAGGACTAGCGGGGGGTTCCCAAGAGACCCAGTACTTC. This codes for CASSPGLAGGSQETQYF.

J is TRBJ1-2 and V is TRBV7-2; unclear D gene. Trimming removed 5 bases at V and 3 bases at J, with 10 bases between. The germline gives CDR1 SGHTA, CDR2 FQGNSA. This CDR3 has 13 residues. CDR3 sequence reads: CASSPRRDYGYTF. The CDR3 nucleotides read TGTGCCAGCAGCCCCCGACGGGACTATGGCTACACCTTC.

The chain couples TRBV5-4 to TRBJ1-6; no clear D. V gave up 0 bases and J gave up 0 bases, with 7 bases separating them. The CDR3 consists of 16 residues. From germline, CDR1 is SGHNT and CDR2 YYREEE (reference sequence). The CDR3 nucleotides read TGTGCCAGCAGCTTGGGGAGGAGCTCCTATAATTCACCCCTCCACTTT. It is translated as CASSLGRSSYNSPLHF.

The chain is built from TRBV30 and TRBJ1-1; perhaps TRBD1 as D (6 bases). The CDR3 contains 13 residues. CDR1 is GTSNPN and CDR2 is SVGIG in the germline V gene (reference sequence). V was pared by 4 bases and J by 6 bases, with 15 bases between. The CDR3 DNA is TGTGCCTGGATTTCGGTCACAGGGCCTGAAGCTTTCTTT. This sequence encodes CAWISVTGPEAFF.

The rearrangement uses TRBV6-5 and TRBJ1-2; 8 bases match TRBD1. CDR1 is MNHEY and CDR2 is SVGAGI in the germline V gene. After removal of 6 bases from V and 4 bases from J, the junction contained 10 bases not matched to a gene. The CDR3 extends over 15 amino acids. The CDR3 DNA reads as TGTGCCAGCAGCCCTAGACGTGGGACAGGCTATGGCTACACCTTC. Its protein product is CASSPRRGTGYGYTF.

This clone occurred a few times. The sample holds other DNA sequences that translate to the same CDR3. The chain joins TRBV5-1 to TRBJ2-5; 7 nucleotides line up with TRBD1. Germline V lookup: CDR1 SGHRS, CDR2 YFSETQ. V lost 1 base, J lost 5 bases, and 5 bases stayed unmatched. The CDR3 totals 14 residues. CDR3 sequence (DNA): TGCGCCAGCAGCTTGACAGGGGCCCAGGAGACCCAGTACTTC. It specifies CASSLTGAQETQYF.

This rearrangement joins TRBV5-1 to TRBJ2-4; the match to TRBD2 covers 10 bases. Germline CDR1 SGHRS, CDR2 YFSETQ. J was trimmed by 8 bases and V by 5 bases; bases with no gene match: 7. The CDR3 runs 14 residues. The CDR3 sequence is CASRRLAGEDIQYF. The CDR3 DNA reads TGCGCCAGCAGACGGCTAGCGGGAGAAGACATTCAGTACTTC.

The chain recombines TRBV28 with TRBJ2-7; tentatively, D is TRBD2 (5 bases). V was trimmed by 2 bases and J by 0 bases, leaving 14 bases between them. The CDR3 is made up of 16 amino acids. Germline V gene data show CDR1 as MDHEN and CDR2 as SYDVKM. CDR3 amino acids: CASSLSRWRFSYEQYF. Written as DNA, the CDR3 is TGTGCCAGCAGTTTAAGTCGTTGGAGGTTCTCCTACGAGCAGTACTTC.

V and J are TRBV6-1 and TRBJ2-3; D may be TRBD2 (6 bases). The V and J ends lost 3 bases and 5 bases respectively, with 9 bases between them. CDR3 size: 13 residues. The germline V gene encodes CDR1 MNHNS and CDR2 SASEGT. The CDR3 DNA is TGTGCCAGCAGTGATGGGGGAGGAGATACGCAGTATTTT. This translates into CASSDGGGDTQYF.

This chain connects TRBV12-5 to TRBJ2-3; 10 nucleotides line up with TRBD2. V trimming: 2 bases; J trimming: 1 base; junction bases outside the gene matches: 15. Germline lookup yields CDR1 LGHNT and CDR2 FRNRAP. The CDR3 is made up of 20 amino acids. CDR3: CASGLNLRGLAGVGTDTQYF. The DNA for the CDR3 is TGTGCTAGTGGTTTGAATCTACGGGGGCTAGCGGGAGTGGGCACAGATACGCAGTATTTT.

The chain uses TRBV9 and TRBJ1-2; no definite D call. This CDR3 is built from 12 residues. The germline V gene encodes CDR1 SGDLS and CDR2 YYNGEE. Trimming pared 0 bases from V and 8 bases from J, leaving 8 bases between. Here the CDR3 reads CASSVGGEGYTF. The CDR3 coding sequence is TGTGCCAGCAGCGTAGGCGGGGAAGGCTACACCTTC.

This clone was seen only a few times. The chain uses TRBV27 and TRBJ2-7, with TRBD2 matching over 9 bases. Unmatched junction bases numbered 10, after V lost 7 bases and J lost 3 bases. The germline V gene encodes CDR1 MNHEY and CDR2 SMNVEV (reference sequence). This CDR3 region has 15 residues. Here the CDR3 reads CASKLEPSGNYEQYF. The DNA for the CDR3 is TGTGCCAGCAAACTTGAGCCTAGCGGGAACTACGAGCAGTACTTC.

The J gene is TRBJ2-5, the V gene TRBV9; TRBD2 agrees at 8 bases. Germline trimming cut 4 bases from V and 5 bases from J; bases unmatched to any gene: 16. Looked up from germline, CDR1 is SGDLS and CDR2 is YYNGEE. The CDR3 spans 17 residues. The CDR3 here is CASSPNLGTSKGETQYF. The CDR3 DNA is TGTGCCAGCAGCCCCAACTTGGGGACTAGTAAGGGGGAGACCCAGTACTTC.

The chain links TRBV7-6 to TRBJ1-6; possibly TRBD1 for D (5 bases). CDR1 and CDR2 (germline): SGHVS, FNYEAQ. This CDR3 contains 17 residues. Trimming shortened V by 2 bases and J by 5 bases, and 16 bases separated the two germline ends. The CDR3 DNA sequence: TGTGCCAGCAGCTTAAGGGCAGGGCACGACGATAATTCACCCCTCCACTTT. Its protein product is CASSLRAGHDDNSPLHF.

The V gene is TRBV27, the J gene TRBJ2-2; the match to TRBD1 covers 8 bases. There are 16 residues in the CDR3. Losses at the gene ends were 2 bases for V and 8 bases for J; bases not matched to a gene: 10. Germline loops: CDR1 MNHEY, CDR2 SMNVEV (reference sequence). In DNA, the CDR3 is TGTGCCAGCAGTTTACCGGACAGGGTAGGGGTTGGGGAGCTGTTTTTT. Translation: CASSLPDRVGVGELFF.